This record covers a single T cell receptor beta chain. Its antigen is not identified. This sample was taken from a study of CD8 T cells in Susac syndrome. Study findings and constraints: As acknowledged by the study, its TCR sequencing and HLA analysis included a relatively small number of individuals.

Random hexamers were used to reverse transcribe roughly 0.45 to 1 ug of RNA. The immunoSEQ assay covered 54 Vbeta and 13 Jbeta segments for CDR3. TCRdb passed the immunoSEQ multiplex PCR reads through MiXCR, listing each CDR3 protein once. The sample yields 100,000 to 150,000 distinct CDR3 sequences, around 94% seen once. Trimming cost V 2 bases and J 4 bases, with 8 bases left between them. There are 13 residues in the CDR3. Germline-derived CDR1 and CDR2 are MGHRA and YSYEKL. CD8+ and CD4+ T cells from blood underwent TCR beta sequencing. Purification of the CD8+ and CD4+ T cells relied on negative isolation, and TEMRA cells underwent FACS enrichment.

The chain has TRBV4-1 and TRBJ1-1; D might be TRBD1 (5 bases). This TCR was recovered from a human donor with multiple sclerosis. Material for sequencing was CD4+ T cells from PBMCs. CDR3 region: CASSQQGLTEAFF. Written as DNA, the CDR3 is TGCGCCAGCAGCCAACAGGGTCTCACTGAAGCTTTCTTT.